Detailed here is one T cell receptor (beta chain). The antigen is not known. This sample is drawn from a study of cytomegalovirus exposure and HLA in healthy donors. Looking at the study overall: The approximately 120 validation repertoires, a later analysis reported, used the same platform as the roughly 650 repertoires from the first cohort.

Whole-study findings and limits: Most TCR sequences were rare, but some public TCRs occurred in many donors. Cytomegalovirus-associated TCR beta chains were listed, numbering some 180. In the 95 to 150 validation repertoires, a later analysis found that first-cohort TCR clusters tended to co-occur.

The protocol was immunoSEQ multiplex PCR, while the TCRdb copy is restricted to in-frame clones and leaves out a portion. The profile shows more than 250,000 clones, 90% of them singletons. The CDR3 runs 15 residues. V trimming: 4 bases; J trimming: 3 bases; junction bases outside the gene matches: 5. Germline V gene sequence: CDR1 SGHNT, CDR2 YYREEE (reference sequence). Sequencing was done on a sample of PBMCs. The gene calls are TRBV5-4 and TRBJ2-2, with TRBD2 matching over 8 bases. The sequence derives from a woman in her twenties or thirties in good health and CMV-seronegative. CDR3 region: CASSAGLADTGELFF. The CDR3 nucleotides read TGTGCCAGCAGCGCCGGACTAGCCGACACCGGGGAGCTGTTTTTT.